The clone carrying this T cell receptor beta chain came up a few times. Its matching antigen is unknown. The data were taken from a study of neoadjuvant anti-PD-1 for oral cavity cancer. Points from the study as a whole: Non-responders to neoadjuvant nivolumab had significantly more clonal PBMC T cells than responders.

The table came from immunoSEQ multiplex PCR; TCRdb's copy has only in-frame clones and leaves some out. The sample carries some 14,000 clones, about 61% recorded once. No culture or expansion preceded analysis of these blood cells. The CDR3 spans 15 residues. V shed 1 base and J shed 7 bases, with 18 bases lying between them. Germline CDR1 and CDR2: SGHNT and YYREEE (reference sequence). The material sequenced was PBMCs, taken before nivolumab (anti-PD-1) treatment. This chain connects TRBV5-4 to TRBJ2-7, with D unresolved. The source is a person aged 40 to 85 with oral cavity squamous cell carcinoma. The CDR3 reads CASSLTDGPLGEQYF. The CDR3 DNA reads as TGTGCCAGCAGCTTGACGGACGGGCCTCTGGGGGAGCAGTACTTC.